The 15 T cell receptor beta chains in this list originate from one sample, sequenced in a study of blood T cell repertoires in COVID-19. The assay was immunoSEQ multiplex PCR, and TCRdb's table has in-frame clones only and misses some. The table lists more than 300,000 clones, around 91% of them singletons, with around 3.5% in the top ten. The sample consisted of peripheral blood. The receptors originated from a woman aged 18-29 years who had recovered from COVID-19.

CDR3 bases: TGTGCCAGCAGCCATCTCATAGCGGGAGCCACAGATACGCAGTATTTT. Translated, it gives CASSHLIAGATDTQYF. This chain links TRBV7-9 with TRBJ2-3; 9 bases are a match to TRBD2. V lost 5 bases and J lost 2; bases outside the gene matches: 8. Germline V lookup: CDR1 SEHNR, CDR2 FQNEAQ (reference sequence). The CDR3 runs to 16 residues.

The genes are TRBV5-4 and TRBJ2-2, with 9 bases aligning to TRBD1. CDR3 length: 16 amino acids. The junction had 7 bases not matched to a gene; V was cut back by 4 bases and J by 3 bases. Per germline, CDR1 SGHNT and CDR2 YYREEE (reference sequence). The CDR3 DNA is TGTGCCAGCAGCATACAGGGGGCTTGGGACACCGGGGAGCTGTTTTTT. It specifies CASSIQGAWDTGELFF. The whole variable domain, remainder taken from reference TRBV5-4 and TRBJ2-2, is ETGVTQSPTHLIKTRGQQVTLRCSSQSGHNTVSWYQQALGQGPQFIFQYYREEENGRGNFPPRFSGLQFPNYSSELNVNALELDDSALYLCASSIQGAWDTGELFFGEGSRLTVL.

The chain has TRBV18 and TRBJ2-2; 7 bases line up with TRBD1. CDR1 and CDR2 (germline): KGHSH, LQKENI. The CDR3 is 16 amino acids. V lost 6 bases, J lost 0 bases, and 7 bases stayed unmatched. The CDR3 DNA is TGTGCCAGCTCCCAACAGGGGACCTCGAACACCGGGGAGCTGTTTTTT. This sequence encodes CASSQQGTSNTGELFF.

V gene TRBV6-5 combines with J gene TRBJ2-2; a possible D gene is TRBD1 (6 bases). The CDR3 consists of 14 residues. The V gene's germline CDR1 is MNHEY and CDR2 SVGAGI. With 6 bases removed from V and 1 base from J, the gap between germline ends came to 9 bases. CDR3 coding DNA: TGTGCCAGCAGAGGACAGAGGAACACCGGGGAGCTGTTTTTT. Amino acid sequence: CASRGQRNTGELFF.

The rearrangement uses TRBV27 and TRBJ1-1; no firm D call. This CDR3 is 13 amino acids long. Looked up from germline, CDR1 is MNHEY and CDR2 is SMNVEV (reference sequence). The V end was cut by 1 base, the J end by 3 bases, with 6 bases between. CDR3 in amino acids: CASSLFGDTEAFF. The DNA of the CDR3 is TGTGCCAGCAGTTTATTCGGGGACACTGAAGCTTTCTTT.

This clone was seen more than once but under ten times. The rearrangement links TRBV2 to TRBJ2-3, with 10 positions matching TRBD1. The ends lost 5 bases at V and 4 bases at J; junction bases unmatched: 6. This CDR3 region has 15 residues. Germline CDR1 SNHLY, CDR2 FYNNEI. CDR3 sequence reads: CASSRTGGSADTQYF. In DNA form, the CDR3 reads TGTGCCAGCAGTCGGACAGGGGGTTCGGCAGATACGCAGTATTTT.

The rearrangement joins TRBV2 to TRBJ1-6; D not certain. From germline, CDR1 is SNHLY and CDR2 FYNNEI. Trimming shortened V by 6 bases and J by 8 bases, and 17 bases separated the two germline ends. The CDR3 has 15 residues. This chain's CDR3 is CASSRIRTGYSPLHF. The CDR3 coding sequence is TGTGCCAGCAGCCGAATCAGGACGGGGTATTCACCCCTCCACTTT.

The chain couples TRBV2 to TRBJ2-1; 10 nucleotides match TRBD2. Germline V gene lookup returns CDR1 SNHLY and CDR2 FYNNEI. V dropped 8 bases and J dropped 0; count of bases not matched to a gene: 10. The CDR3 runs to 17 residues. CDR3 nucleotide sequence: TGTGCCAGCTCGGGACTAGCGACTACGAGCTCCTACAATGAGCAGTTCTTC. Its translation: CASSGLATTSSYNEQFF.

The chain has TRBV19 and TRBJ1-1; D gene unclear. V dropped 5 bases and J dropped 0 bases, with 7 bases sitting between them. Germline V gene sequence: CDR1 LNHDA, CDR2 SQIVND (reference sequence). The CDR3 runs 13 residues. The CDR3 is CASSWAMNTEAFF. The CDR3 DNA reads TGTGCCAGTAGTTGGGCAATGAACACTGAAGCTTTCTTT.

The rearrangement uses TRBV7-2 and TRBJ2-1; the D gene is possibly TRBD2 (5 bases). Trimming stripped 1 base from V and 9 bases from J, with 10 bases between. The CDR3 covers 13 residues. Germline loops: CDR1 SGHTA, CDR2 FQGNSA. CDR3 nucleotides: TGTGCCAGCAGCTTAGATCCCGAGGGTGAGCAGTTCTTC. It codes for CASSLDPEGEQFF.

The table lists this clone with a count of one. The chain employs TRBV7-2 and TRBJ2-1; 9 positions agree with TRBD2. Germline CDR1 SGHTA, CDR2 FQGNSA. CDR3 length: 14 residues. The ends lost 6 bases at V and 7 bases at J; junction bases unmatched: 7. The CDR3 DNA reads as TGTGCCAGCAGGGAATTAGCGGGAGTAAATGAGCAGTTCTTC. The encoded protein is CASRELAGVNEQFF.

The chain combines TRBV7-9 with TRBJ2-1; 9 positions agree with TRBD2. This CDR3 is built from 16 residues. V dropped 4 bases and J dropped 4; count of bases not matched to a gene: 8. The germline gives CDR1 SEHNR, CDR2 FQNEAQ (reference sequence). CDR3 sequence reads: CASSSRGAGGYNEQFF. As DNA, the CDR3 is TGTGCCAGCAGCTCAAGGGGAGCGGGAGGTTACAATGAGCAGTTCTTC.

The J gene is TRBJ1-1, the V gene TRBV14; TRBD1 matches 8 bases. The CDR3 is made up of 14 amino acids. J lost 6 bases, V lost 0 bases, and 3 bases had no gene match. The germline CDR1 and CDR2 sequences are SGHDN and FVKESK. The CDR3 region has the DNA TGTGCCAGCAGCCAAGACTACAGGGGGGCTGAAGCTTTCTTT. Its protein product is CASSQDYRGAEAFF.

The V gene is TRBV7-9, the J gene TRBJ2-1; 11 bases are shared with TRBD2. The CDR3 runs to 17 residues. The J segment lost 3 bases and the V segment lost 5 bases, leaving 9 bases of the junction unmatched. The germline gives CDR1 SEHNR, CDR2 FQNEAQ (reference sequence). The CDR3 bases are TGTGCCAGCAGCCATCTACTAGCGGGAGTTGTCTACAATGAGCAGTTCTTC. It is translated as CASSHLLAGVVYNEQFF.

The chain uses TRBV7-2 and TRBJ1-2; tentatively, D is TRBD1 (6 bases). The length of the CDR3 is 14 residues. The germline CDR1 and CDR2 sequences are SGHTA and FQGNSA. V lost 5 bases, J lost 4 bases, and 14 bases lay in between. CDR3 DNA sequence: TGTGCCAGCAGCGTACGGGCGGACAGCTATGGCTACACCTTC. Translation gives CASSVRADSYGYTF. The full variable domain, its missing parts supplied by reference TRBV7-2 and TRBJ1-2, is GAGVSQSPSNKVTEKGKDVELRCDPISGHTALYWYRQSLGQGLEFLIYFQGNSAPDKSGLPSDRFSAERTGGSVSTLTIQRTQQEDSAVYLCASSVRADSYGYTFGSGTRLTVV.